This T cell receptor (beta chain) comes out of a study of shared clonotypes between healthy human individuals. Whole-study findings and limits: For sorted subsets, rarefaction showed incomplete sequencing despite large depth. Among non-shared clonotypes, generation probabilities were lower than among those shared by all four donors.

Worth noting for this clone: The antigen is not known.

Selected positively for CCR7 and CD45RO-negative, naive CD8 cells excluded terminally differentiated effector memory CD45RA+ cells. From germline, CDR1 is MNHEY and CDR2 SMNVEV (reference sequence). V gave up 2 bases and J gave up 2 bases, with 4 bases separating them. The length of the CDR3 is 12 residues. Researchers divided each subset's genomic DNA evenly across several immunoSEQ plates. Clones were sequenced by immunoSEQ multiplex PCR, and TCRdb holds only the in-frame ones, with some missing. The data contain some 1,900,000 clones, about 95% of them seen just once; the ten biggest clones take up approximately 1.2%.

Sequences were obtained from naive CD8+ T cells sorted from blood. This receptor was taken from a man between 18 and 29 years old in good health. The V gene is TRBV27, the J gene TRBJ2-7; no clear D gene. The CDR3 sequence: CASSLTPYEQYF. CDR3 in DNA: TGTGCCAGCAGTTTAACACCCTACGAGCAGTACTTC.